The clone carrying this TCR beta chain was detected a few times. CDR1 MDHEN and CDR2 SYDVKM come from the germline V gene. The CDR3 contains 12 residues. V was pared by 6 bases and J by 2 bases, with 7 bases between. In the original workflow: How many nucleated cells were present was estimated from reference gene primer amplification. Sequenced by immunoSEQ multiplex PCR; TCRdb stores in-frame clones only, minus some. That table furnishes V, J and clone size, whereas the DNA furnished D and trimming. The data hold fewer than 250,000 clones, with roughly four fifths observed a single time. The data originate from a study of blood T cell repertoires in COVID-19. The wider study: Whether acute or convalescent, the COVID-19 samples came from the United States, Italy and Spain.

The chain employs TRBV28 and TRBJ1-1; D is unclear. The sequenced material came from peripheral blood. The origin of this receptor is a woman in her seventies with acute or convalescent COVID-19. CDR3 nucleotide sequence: TGTGCCAGCAGGCCAGGTAACACTGAAGCTTTCTTT. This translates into CASRPGNTEAFF.